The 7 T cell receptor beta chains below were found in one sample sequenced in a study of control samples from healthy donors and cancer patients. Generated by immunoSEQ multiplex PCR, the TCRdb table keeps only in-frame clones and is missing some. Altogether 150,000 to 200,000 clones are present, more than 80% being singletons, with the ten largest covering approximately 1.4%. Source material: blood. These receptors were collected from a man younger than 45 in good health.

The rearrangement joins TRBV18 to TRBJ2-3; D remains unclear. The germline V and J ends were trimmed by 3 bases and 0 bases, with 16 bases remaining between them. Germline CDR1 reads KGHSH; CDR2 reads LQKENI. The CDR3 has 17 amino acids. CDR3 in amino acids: CASSPTAPRSSTDTQYF. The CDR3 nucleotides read TGTGCCAGCTCACCTACCGCGCCCCGGTCGAGCACAGATACGCAGTATTTT.

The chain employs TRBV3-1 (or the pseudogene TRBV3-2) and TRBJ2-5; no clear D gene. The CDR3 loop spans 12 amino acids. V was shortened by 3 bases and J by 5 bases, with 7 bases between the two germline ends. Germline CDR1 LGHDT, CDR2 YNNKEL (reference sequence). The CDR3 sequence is CASSHGRETQYF. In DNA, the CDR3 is TGTGCCAGCAGCCATGGCCGGGAGACCCAGTACTTC.

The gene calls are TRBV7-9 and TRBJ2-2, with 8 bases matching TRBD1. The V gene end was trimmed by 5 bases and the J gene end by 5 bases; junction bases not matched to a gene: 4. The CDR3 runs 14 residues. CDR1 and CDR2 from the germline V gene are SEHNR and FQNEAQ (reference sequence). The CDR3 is CASSHRTGTGELFF. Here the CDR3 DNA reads TGTGCCAGCAGCCACCGGACAGGGACCGGGGAGCTGTTTTTT.

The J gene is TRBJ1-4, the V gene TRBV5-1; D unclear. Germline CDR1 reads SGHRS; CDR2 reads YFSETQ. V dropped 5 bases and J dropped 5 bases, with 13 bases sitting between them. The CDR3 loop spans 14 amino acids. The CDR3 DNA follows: TGCGCCAGCAGGGGTAACAGTGGGAATGAAAAACTGTTTTTT. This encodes CASRGNSGNEKLFF. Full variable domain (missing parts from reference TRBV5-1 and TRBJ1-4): KAGVTQTPRYLIKTRGQQVTLSCSPISGHRSVSWYQQTPGQGLQFLFEYFSETQRNKGNFPGRFSGRQFSNSRSEMNVSTLELGDSALYLCASRGNSGNEKLFFGSGTQLSVL.

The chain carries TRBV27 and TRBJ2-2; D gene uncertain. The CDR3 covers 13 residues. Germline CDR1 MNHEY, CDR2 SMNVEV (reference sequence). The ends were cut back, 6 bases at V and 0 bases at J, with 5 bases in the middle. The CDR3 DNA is TGTGCCAGCAGCAATGCGAACACCGGGGAGCTGTTTTTT. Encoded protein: CASSNANTGELFF.

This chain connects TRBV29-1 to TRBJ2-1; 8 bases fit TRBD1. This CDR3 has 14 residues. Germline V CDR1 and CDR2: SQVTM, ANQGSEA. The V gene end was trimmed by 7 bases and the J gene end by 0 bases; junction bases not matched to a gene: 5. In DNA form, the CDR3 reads TGCAGCGCCGACAGGGGACTCTCCTACAATGAGCAGTTCTTC. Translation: CSADRGLSYNEQFF.

The CDR3: CASSYSGTYKYEQYF. In nucleotides, the CDR3 is TGTGCCAGCAGTTATTCCGGGACCTATAAATACGAGCAGTACTTC. This chain connects TRBV6-6 to TRBJ2-7; D could derive from TRBD1 or TRBD2 (5 bases each). Germline CDR1 MNHNY, CDR2 SVGAGI (reference sequence). CDR3 length equals 15 residues. V dropped 3 bases and J dropped 4 bases, with 16 bases sitting between them.